Listed here are 26 T cell receptor beta chains from one sample, sequenced in a study of OX40 agonist ivuxolimab in advanced cancers. Sequenced by immunoSEQ multiplex PCR; TCRdb stores in-frame clones only, minus some. The data show 60,000 to 85,000 clones, around 90% seen once. This material consisted of CD4+ or CD8+ T cells sorted from blood, taken in a trial of the OX40 agonist ivuxolimab. The receptors were gathered from an adult with an advanced solid tumor such as melanoma, head and neck, liver or kidney cancer.

The rearrangement joins TRBV27 to TRBJ2-7, with D hard to call. The CDR3 loop spans 15 amino acids. The V end lost 2 bases, the J end lost 1 base, and 12 bases lay between the germline ends. Germline loops: CDR1 MNHEY, CDR2 SMNVEV (reference sequence). Here the CDR3 reads CASSLGFGMSYEQYF. The CDR3 DNA sequence: TGTGCCAGCAGTTTAGGATTTGGGATGTCCTACGAGCAGTACTTC.

The V call is TRBV7-8, the J call TRBJ1-1; D not certain. Germline CDR1 is SGHVS and CDR2 is FQNEAQ. The CDR3 length is 14 residues. The ends were cut back, 1 base at V and 1 base at J, with 7 bases in the middle. CDR3: CASSLGVRNTEAFF. The CDR3 DNA follows: TGTGCCAGCAGCTTAGGGGTCCGGAACACTGAAGCTTTCTTT.

V usage is TRBV28 and J usage is TRBJ2-6; D remains ambiguous. The CDR3 sequence is 17 residues long. Germline V lookup: CDR1 MDHEN, CDR2 SYDVKM. Trimming took off 5 bases at V and 0 bases at J, with 14 bases between the two ends. The CDR3: CASSLPLQSSGANVLTF. CDR3 coding DNA: TGTGCCAGCAGTCTCCCCCTACAGAGCTCTGGGGCCAACGTCCTGACTTTC.

Remarks on this clone: Other DNA sequences in this specimen translate into the identical CDR3. The gene calls are TRBV7-2 and TRBJ1-5; D is unresolved. Deletions cut 1 base from V and 5 bases from J, with 6 bases between. There are 13 residues in the CDR3. Germline CDR1 SGHTA, CDR2 FQGNSA. CDR3 in amino acids: CASSLVRDQPQHF. The CDR3 nucleotides read TGTGCCAGCAGCTTAGTGAGGGATCAGCCCCAGCATTTT.

The J gene is TRBJ2-5, the V gene TRBV5-1, with D perhaps TRBD2 (6 bases). V lost 5 bases and J 0 bases, leaving 8 bases between the germline ends. Germline-derived CDR1 and CDR2 are SGHRS and YFSETQ. The CDR3 loop spans 13 amino acids. CDR3 region: CASSPGDQETQYF. In DNA, the CDR3 is TGCGCCAGCAGTCCGGGGGACCAAGAGACCCAGTACTTC.

The chain couples TRBV29-1 to TRBJ2-3; 13 bases line up with TRBD2. V shed 5 bases and J 1 base; nucleotides not matched to a gene: 3. Germline loops: CDR1 SQVTM, CDR2 ANQGSEA. The CDR3 loop spans 15 amino acids. CDR3 loop: CSVPGTSGGTDTQYF. DNA of the CDR3: TGCAGCGTTCCTGGGACTAGCGGGGGCACAGATACGCAGTATTTT.

This chain uses TRBV28 with TRBJ1-2; 8 positions agree with TRBD1. This CDR3 is built from 12 residues. Losses at the gene ends were 4 bases for V and 8 bases for J; bases not matched to a gene: 3. The germline V gene encodes CDR1 MDHEN and CDR2 SYDVKM. The CDR3 region is CASSSDRVGYTF. CDR3 nucleotide sequence: TGTGCCAGCAGTTCGGACAGGGTCGGCTACACCTTC.

The chain joins TRBV5-1 to TRBJ2-3, with D tentatively TRBD2 (6 bases). V was clipped by 2 bases and J by 0 bases, with 10 bases between them. In germline, CDR1 is SGHRS, CDR2 YFSETQ. This CDR3 is built from 15 residues. The CDR3 loop is CASSFSGRSTDTQYF. CDR3 sequence (DNA): TGCGCCAGCAGCTTTAGCGGACGAAGCACAGATACGCAGTATTTT.

The chain links TRBV6-5 to TRBJ2-2; tentatively, D is TRBD1 (5 bases). The V end was cut by 4 bases, the J end by 2 bases, with 11 bases between. Germline V gene data show CDR1 as MNHEY and CDR2 as SVGAGI. The CDR3 consists of 15 residues. The CDR3 sequence: CASSSGQQNTGELFF. In nucleotides, the CDR3 is TGTGCCAGCAGTTCAGGGCAGCAAAACACCGGGGAGCTGTTTTTT.

The rearrangement joins TRBV5-4 to TRBJ1-1; 9 positions agree with TRBD1. There are 15 residues in the CDR3. The germline V gene has CDR1 SGHNT and CDR2 YYREEE (reference sequence). V trimming: 4 bases; J trimming: 3 bases; junction bases outside the gene matches: 7. In DNA, the CDR3 is TGTGCCAGCAGCCCGACAGGGGGAAGGGACACTGAAGCTTTCTTT. Residues: CASSPTGGRDTEAFF.

V is TRBV4-2 and J is TRBJ2-3, with 10 positions matching TRBD1. CDR1 is LGHNA, CDR2 YNFKEQ, per germline. The CDR3 is made up of 15 amino acids. V lost 4 bases and J lost 3; bases outside the gene matches: 4. The CDR3 DNA follows: TGTGCCAGCAGCCCCGGGGACAGGGGAACAGATACGCAGTATTTT. It yields the protein CASSPGDRGTDTQYF.

The chain has TRBV5-1 and TRBJ1-4; a weak D match, TRBD1 (5 bases). V was pared by 4 bases and J by 0 bases, with 10 bases between. Germline-derived CDR1 and CDR2 are SGHRS and YFSETQ. This CDR3 spans 15 amino acids. CDR3 sequence: CASSPLGATNEKLFF. DNA for the CDR3: TGCGCCAGCAGCCCTCTAGGGGCAACTAATGAAAAACTGTTTTTT.

The chain uses TRBV2 and TRBJ2-7, with 9 bases fitting TRBD1. With V trimmed by 8 bases and J by 6 bases, 11 bases remained unmatched. Germline-derived CDR1 and CDR2 are SNHLY and FYNNEI. This CDR3 spans 14 amino acids. Written as DNA, the CDR3 is TGTGCCAGCGGGGGGACAGGGAGCCCCCTCGAGCAGTACTTC. Translating gives CASGGTGSPLEQYF.

This clone is termed medium-sized. This rearrangement joins TRBV30 to TRBJ1-5; D gene uncertain. V gave up 2 bases and J gave up 0 bases, with 11 bases separating them. This CDR3 has 15 residues. Germline V gene data show CDR1 as GTSNPN and CDR2 as SVGIG (reference sequence). CDR3 sequence (DNA): TGTGCCTGGAGTCCTTTGGACGGTAGCAATCAGCCCCAGCATTTT. Translated: CAWSPLDGSNQPQHF.

The table lists this clone with a count of one. This chain joins TRBV6-5 and TRBJ1-1; weak D call: TRBD1 (5 bases). Deletions cut 4 bases from V and 2 bases from J, with 11 bases between. Germline V gives CDR1 MNHEY, CDR2 SVGAGI. The CDR3 runs 14 residues. The CDR3 spells CASSSPRTNTEAFF. The CDR3 bases are TGTGCCAGCAGTTCCCCCCGGACAAACACTGAAGCTTTCTTT.

This chain uses TRBV5-6 with TRBJ2-1, with a weak D call TRBD1 (5 bases). The germline CDR1 and CDR2 sequences are SGHDT and YYEEEE. Trimming stripped 3 bases from V and 6 bases from J, with 16 bases between. The CDR3 runs 15 residues. In DNA, the CDR3 is TGTGCCAGCAGCTACATACACAGACAGCTCAATGAGCAGTTCTTC. It encodes CASSYIHRQLNEQFF. Looking up the rest from reference TRBV5-6 and TRBJ2-1 gives the full variable domain: DAGVTQSPTHLIKTRGQQVTLRCSPKSGHDTVSWYQQALGQGPQFIFQYYEEEERQRGNFPDRFSGHQFPNYSSELNVNALLLGDSALYLCASSYIHRQLNEQFFGPGTRLTVL.

CDR3 in amino acids: CASSSNRGMNTEAFF. CDR3 nucleotides: TGTGCCAGCAGCTCCAACAGGGGTATGAACACTGAAGCTTTCTTT. The chain joins TRBV5-5 to TRBJ1-1; 7 bases map to TRBD1. This CDR3 comprises 15 residues. Per the germline V gene, CDR1 is SGHKS and CDR2 is YYEKEE (reference sequence). Unmatched junction bases numbered 5, after V lost 3 bases and J lost 0 bases.

This clone was detected only once. The V and J genes are TRBV5-1 and TRBJ2-7; D tentatively fits TRBD1 or TRBD2 (5 bases each). Germline V gene sequence: CDR1 SGHRS, CDR2 YFSETQ. The CDR3 is made up of 12 amino acids. The ends were cut back, 4 bases at V and 6 bases at J, with 11 bases in the middle. The CDR3 sequence: CASSPSGTEQYF. DNA for the CDR3: TGCGCCAGCAGCCCGTCCGGGACCGAGCAGTACTTC. Full variable domain (remainder filled in from reference TRBV5-1 and TRBJ2-7): KAGVTQTPRYLIKTRGQQVTLSCSPISGHRSVSWYQQTPGQGLQFLFEYFSETQRNKGNFPGRFSGRQFSNSRSEMNVSTLELGDSALYLCASSPSGTEQYFGPGTRLTVT.

V and J are TRBV7-6 and TRBJ1-1; 8 nucleotides align to TRBD1. The CDR3 totals 14 residues. The V gene's germline CDR1 is SGHVS and CDR2 FNYEAQ. V lost 4 bases to trimming and J lost 6 bases; unmatched junction nucleotides: 7. CDR3 DNA: TGTGCCAGCAGCTCCCTGACAGGGGTAGCTGAAGCTTTCTTT. Translated, it gives CASSSLTGVAEAFF.

With respect to this clone: Germline is not matched at one junction end, which may reflect a read error. Other nucleotide sequences in the sample specify the same CDR3. The chain has TRBV9 and TRBJ1-2; TRBD1 matches at 9 bases. The CDR3 has 15 amino acids. Germline values: CDR1 SGDLS, CDR2 YYNGEE. The CDR3 reads CASSARTGVNYGYTF. In DNA, the CDR3 is TGTGCCAGTAGCGCAAGGACAGGGGTTAACTATGGCTACACCTTC.

This rearrangement joins TRBV5-8 to TRBJ2-5; no clear D. The germline gives CDR1 SGHTS, CDR2 YDEGEE. V gave up 0 bases and J gave up 1 base, with 10 bases separating them. CDR3 length equals 15 residues. CDR3 nucleotides: TGTGCCAGCAGCTTGGGCCAGCTGGGCCAAGAGACCCAGTACTTC. Translating gives CASSLGQLGQETQYF.

The chain employs TRBV5-1 and TRBJ2-5, with D hard to call. Germline V gives CDR1 SGHRS, CDR2 YFSETQ. The germline V and J ends were trimmed by 0 bases and 1 base, with 4 bases remaining between them. There are 13 residues in the CDR3. The CDR3 DNA is TGCGCCAGCAGCTTGGACAGCCAAGAGACCCAGTACTTC. It specifies CASSLDSQETQYF.

This clone has just one count. J is TRBJ2-3 and V is TRBV5-1; D possibly corresponds to TRBD2 (7 bases). The V gene lost 0 bases and the J gene lost 1 base, with 12 bases spanning the gap. There are 16 residues in the CDR3. Germline values: CDR1 SGHRS, CDR2 YFSETQ. The CDR3 bases are TGCGCCAGCAGCTTGGAGGGGGGGCTCGGCACAGATACGCAGTATTTT. Amino acid sequence: CASSLEGGLGTDTQYF.

The V gene is TRBV7-2, the J gene TRBJ2-5, with 13 nucleotides matching TRBD2. The trim removed 9 bases at V and 0 bases at J, leaving 4 bases unmatched. Germline loops: CDR1 SGHTA, CDR2 FQGNSA. This CDR3 contains 15 residues. The CDR3 region is CARFGLAGDQETQYF. CDR3 DNA: TGTGCCAGGTTCGGACTAGCGGGAGACCAAGAGACCCAGTACTTC.

J is TRBJ1-1 and V is TRBV20-1; D is undetermined. Trimming took 7 bases from V and 3 from J, leaving 6 bases between them. The CDR3 is made up of 10 amino acids. Germline V lookup: CDR1 DFQATT, CDR2 SNEGSKA (reference sequence). DNA of the CDR3: TGCAGTGGGTGGGACACTGAAGCTTTCTTT. Translated, it gives CSGWDTEAFF.

The chain combines TRBV6-6 with TRBJ1-2; perhaps TRBD1 as D (6 bases). There are 16 residues in the CDR3. The germline gives CDR1 MNHNY, CDR2 SVGAGI (reference sequence). Trimming stripped 6 bases from V and 0 bases from J, with 17 bases between. This chain's CDR3 is CASSRGQLTTNYGYTF. The CDR3 DNA sequence: TGTGCCAGCAGCCGAGGACAGCTTACCACTAACTATGGCTACACCTTC.